Below, 14 T cell receptor beta chains from the same sample are listed, as sequenced in a study of blood T cell repertoires in COVID-19. The method was immunoSEQ multiplex PCR; TCRdb's version includes in-frame clones alone and lacks a portion of them. The sample shows some 120,000 clones, more than 70% of them seen only once. The specimen was peripheral blood. These receptors all come from a woman aged 80 or older with COVID-19, enrolled during active disease.

This chain uses TRBV5-4 with TRBJ2-1, with a possible D match to TRBD2 (5 bases). V was pared by 0 bases and J by 5 bases, with 12 bases between. This CDR3 is built from 15 residues. From germline, CDR1 is SGHNT and CDR2 YYREEE (reference sequence). The CDR3 region has the DNA TGTGCCAGCAGCTTGGATCAGCGGCCAGACAATGAGCAGTTCTTC. Translated: CASSLDQRPDNEQFF. Full variable domain (remainder filled in from reference TRBV5-4 and TRBJ2-1): ETGVTQSPTHLIKTRGQQVTLRCSSQSGHNTVSWYQQALGQGPQFIFQYYREEENGRGNFPPRFSGLQFPNYSSELNVNALELDDSALYLCASSLDQRPDNEQFFGPGTRLTVL.

This rearrangement joins TRBV3-1 (or the pseudogene TRBV3-2) to TRBJ2-5; 9 bases fit TRBD1. The CDR3 length is 18 residues. The V and J ends lost 4 bases and 2 bases, in that order; junction bases with no gene match: 14. Germline CDR1 is LGHDT and CDR2 is YNNKEL (reference sequence). The CDR3 loop reads CASSPVPGQGTRQETQYF. Written as DNA, the CDR3 is TGTGCCAGCAGCCCCGTCCCGGGACAGGGTACCCGACAAGAGACCCAGTACTTC.

The rearrangement links TRBV12-3 or TRBV12-4 to TRBJ1-4; D gene uncertain. This CDR3 is built from 12 residues. V was clipped by 3 bases and J by 5 bases, with 4 bases between them. For the CDR3, the DNA is TGTGCCAGCAGTTTCTACAATGAAAAACTGTTTTTT. Amino acids: CASSFYNEKLFF.

This clone was counted once. The rearrangement joins TRBV10-1 to TRBJ1-6, with TRBD1 identical over 7 bases. The germline V gene encodes CDR1 WNHNN and CDR2 SYGVQD (reference sequence). CDR3 length: 16 amino acids. Unmatched junction bases numbered 8, after V lost 3 bases and J lost 6 bases. Written as DNA, the CDR3 is TGCGCCAGCAGTGAAAGACAGGGAGAGAGTAATTCACCCCTCCACTTT. It encodes CASSERQGESNSPLHF.

This chain links TRBV19 with TRBJ1-1, with D possibly TRBD1 on 5 matching bases. The V end lost 1 base, the J end lost 6 bases, and 12 bases lay between the germline ends. Per the germline V gene, CDR1 is LNHDA and CDR2 is SQIVND (reference sequence). CDR3 length: 14 residues. For the CDR3, the DNA is TGTGCCAGTAGTATAGGGGGCGCCCCCCCTGAAGCTTTCTTT. Protein: CASSIGGAPPEAFF.

The chain recombines TRBV15 with TRBJ1-1; 7 bases agree with TRBD1. V lost 6 bases, J lost 6 bases, and 7 bases stayed unmatched. The CDR3 consists of 13 residues. CDR1 LNHNV and CDR2 YYDKDF come from the germline V gene (reference sequence). The CDR3 reads CATRVTGRPEAFF. CDR3 nucleotides: TGTGCCACCAGAGTGACAGGGAGGCCTGAAGCTTTCTTT. The whole variable domain, remainder taken from reference TRBV15 and TRBJ1-1, is DAMVIQNPRYQVTQFGKPVTLSCSQTLNHNVMYWYQQKSSQAPKLLFHYYDKDFNNEADTPDNFQSRRPNTSFCFLDIRSPGLGDTAMYLCATRVTGRPEAFFGQGTRLTVV.

In its sample, this clone was seen once. The chain links TRBV19 to TRBJ2-1, with D tentatively TRBD1 (6 bases). The CDR3 spans 15 residues. The germline gives CDR1 LNHDA, CDR2 SQIVND (reference sequence). The V and J ends lost 4 bases and 8 bases respectively, with 18 bases between them. The CDR3 loop is CASSKSSGPGDEQFF. The CDR3 nucleotides read TGTGCCAGTAGTAAAAGCTCCGGCCCAGGGGATGAGCAGTTCTTC.

CDR3 coding DNA: TGTGCCAGCAGATCAGGGACGAACACCGGGGAGCTGTTTTTT. Amino acids: CASRSGTNTGELFF. This chain joins TRBV9 and TRBJ2-2; perhaps TRBD1 as D (5 bases). Germline CDR1 SGDLS, CDR2 YYNGEE. V dropped 5 bases and J dropped 0 bases, with 8 bases sitting between them. This CDR3 region has 14 residues.

The CDR3 reads CASTGPNEQFF. The CDR3 nucleotides are TGTGCCAGCACAGGCCCCAATGAGCAGTTCTTC. The chain combines TRBV6-5 with TRBJ2-1; D uncertain. The CDR3 has 11 residues. Trimming removed 7 bases at V and 6 bases at J, with 7 bases between. Looked up from germline, CDR1 is MNHEY and CDR2 is SVGAGI.

The chain carries TRBV25-1 and TRBJ2-7, with TRBD2 matching 9 bases. CDR1 and CDR2 from the germline V gene are MGHDK and SYGVNS. V lost 1 base, J lost 7 bases, and 14 bases stayed unmatched. The CDR3 is made up of 17 amino acids. CDR3 loop: CASSESWKVAGVGEQYF. The CDR3 DNA sequence: TGTGCCAGCAGTGAATCATGGAAGGTAGCGGGAGTTGGGGAGCAGTACTTC.

The chain couples TRBV5-1 to TRBJ1-6, with no clear D. Germline V CDR1 and CDR2: SGHRS, YFSETQ. CDR3 size: 14 residues. Trimming took 0 bases from V and 10 from J, leaving 11 bases between them. The CDR3 region is CASSLGQSGSPLHF. In DNA form, the CDR3 reads TGCGCCAGCAGCTTGGGGCAGAGCGGGTCACCCCTCCACTTT.

The chain employs TRBV6-5 and TRBJ2-2; D might be TRBD2 (5 bases). Trimming took 11 bases from V and 1 from J, leaving 14 bases between them. Germline V gene sequence: CDR1 MNHEY, CDR2 SVGAGI. The CDR3 is 14 residues long. DNA of the CDR3: TGTGCCTGGGGAGCAGGAGAGAACACCGGGGAGCTGTTTTTT. This gives the protein CAWGAGENTGELFF.

This chain connects TRBV11-3 to TRBJ2-3; D ambiguous. The CDR3 has 13 residues. Trimming left V 0 bases short and J 4 bases short, with 5 bases between. The germline gives CDR1 SGHNT, CDR2 YENEEA. CDR3 protein: CASSLDPADTQYF. In nucleotides, the CDR3 is TGTGCCAGCAGCTTAGATCCAGCAGATACGCAGTATTTT.

The CDR3 DNA is TGTGCCAGCAGTTCCAGGGGATACGAGCAGTACTTC. Translated: CASSSRGYEQYF. This chain uses TRBV6-5 with TRBJ2-7; possible D gene TRBD1, 6 bases. Trimming took off 4 bases at V and 4 bases at J, with 8 bases between the two ends. Germline CDR1 is MNHEY and CDR2 is SVGAGI. This CDR3 comprises 12 residues.